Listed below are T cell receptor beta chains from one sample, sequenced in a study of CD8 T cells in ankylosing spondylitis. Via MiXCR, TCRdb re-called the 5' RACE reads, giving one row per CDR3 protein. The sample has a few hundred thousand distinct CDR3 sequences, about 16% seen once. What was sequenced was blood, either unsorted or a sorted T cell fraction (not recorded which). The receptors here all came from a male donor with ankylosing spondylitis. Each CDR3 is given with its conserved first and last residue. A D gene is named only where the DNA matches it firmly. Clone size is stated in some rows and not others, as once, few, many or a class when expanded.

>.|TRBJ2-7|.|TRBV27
TGTGCCAGCAGTTTAAGTGGAGTCACCTACGAGCAGTACTTC
CASSLSGVTYEQYF
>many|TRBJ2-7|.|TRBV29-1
TGCAGCGTTGAAGATCTGGTAGGCCACGAGCAGTACTTC
CSVEDLVGHEQYF
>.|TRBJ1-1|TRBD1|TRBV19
TGTGCCAGTAGTACCGGACAGGGCCCCATGAACACTGAAGCTTTCTTT
CASSTGQGPMNTEAFF
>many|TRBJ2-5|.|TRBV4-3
TGCGCCAGCAGCCAAATAGTCTCAGAGACCCAGTACTTC
CASSQIVSETQYF
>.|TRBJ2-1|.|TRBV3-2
TGTGCCAGCAGCCAGCCTCCTCCAGGGAGCGAAATGTGGGGCTACAATGAGCAGTTCTTC
CASSQPPPGSEMWGYNEQFF
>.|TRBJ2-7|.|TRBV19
TGTGCCAGTAGCGACCTAAACGCCTACGAGCAGTACTTC
CASSDLNAYEQYF
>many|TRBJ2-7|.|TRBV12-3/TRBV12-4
TGTGCCAGCAGTTTTGAAGAACCAAGCTACGAGCAGTACTTC
CASSFEEPSYEQYF
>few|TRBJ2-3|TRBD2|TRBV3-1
TGTGCCAGCAGCCAAGATGGCGCTAGCGGGAGAACAGATACGCAGTATTTT
CASSQDGASGRTDTQYF
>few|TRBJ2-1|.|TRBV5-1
TGCGCCAGCAGCTTCGAGGGGGGGGACTACAATGAGCAGTTCTTC
CASSFEGGDYNEQFF
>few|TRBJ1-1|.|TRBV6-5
TGTGCCAGCAGTTACTCGCGGATGAACACTGAAGCTTTCTTT
CASSYSRMNTEAFF
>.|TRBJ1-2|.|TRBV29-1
TGCAGCGTTGGGTGGGGGGCGGCCTATGGCTACACCTTC
CSVGWGAAYGYTF
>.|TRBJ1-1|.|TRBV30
TGTGCCTGGAGTATGCTAGAGAACACTGAAGCTTTCTTT
CAWSMLENTEAFF
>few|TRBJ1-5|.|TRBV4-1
TGCGCCAGCAGCCAATCGGACAATCAGCCCCAGCATTTT
CASSQSDNQPQHF
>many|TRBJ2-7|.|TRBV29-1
TGCAGCGTTGAGGGGCAGGGTTACGAGCAGTACTTC
CSVEGQGYEQYF
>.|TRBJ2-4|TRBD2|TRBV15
TGTGCCACCAGCAGAGGCCCCCCGACTAGCGGGGGGGCCCTGGGCAAAAACATTCAGTACTTC
CATSRGPPTSGGALGKNIQYF
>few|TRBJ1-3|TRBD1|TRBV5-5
TGTGCCAGCAGCTTGGATAGGGGGCCTGGAAACACCATATATTTT
CASSLDRGPGNTIYF
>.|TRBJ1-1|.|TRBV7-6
TGTGCCAGCAGGGGTTTGCGGGGCGCGAACACTGAAGCTTTCTTT
CASRGLRGANTEAFF
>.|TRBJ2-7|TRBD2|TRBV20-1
TGCAGTGCTAGAGATTACGAGCGGGAGCTCTACGAGCAGAACTTC
CSARDYERELYEQNF
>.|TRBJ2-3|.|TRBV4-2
TGTGCCAGCAGCCAAGAGGAGGGGCCCGCGTGGGCACACACAGATACGCAGTATTTT
CASSQEEGPAWAHTDTQYF
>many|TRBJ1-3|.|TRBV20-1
TGCAGTGCTAGTATGACCCCGGAGAAGGTTGGAAACACCATATATTTT
CSASMTPEKVGNTIYF
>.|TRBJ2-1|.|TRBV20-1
TGCAGTGCTAGACCTTCGACAGACGCGACGTTCTACAATGAGCAGTTCTTC
CSARPSTDATFYNEQFF
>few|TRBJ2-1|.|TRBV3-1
TGTGCCAGCAGCCAACCACCAGGCAGCCTCTCCTACAATGAGCAGTTCTTC
CASSQPPGSLSYNEQFF
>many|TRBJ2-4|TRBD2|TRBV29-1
TGCAGCGTTGAAAAAGCGGGACCTCGAGTAAAAGCCAAAAACATTCAGTACTTC
CSVEKAGPRVKAKNIQYF
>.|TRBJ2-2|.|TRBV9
TGTGCCAGCAGCGTAGATTGGAGGCTCGGGTCGGGGGTCACTGGGGAGCTGTTTTTT
CASSVDWRLGSGVTGELFF
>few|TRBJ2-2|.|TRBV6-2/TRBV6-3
TGTGCCAGCAGTTACCCTCTAGGGACCGGGGAGCTGTTTTTT
CASSYPLGTGELFF
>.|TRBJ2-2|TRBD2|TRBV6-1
TGTGCCAGCACGACTAGCGGGGGTTCCGGGGAGCTGTTTTTT
CASTTSGGSGELFF
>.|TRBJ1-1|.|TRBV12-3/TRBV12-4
TGTGCCAGCAGTTTAGTCGTGGCGACTGAAGCTTTCTTT
CASSLVVATEAFF
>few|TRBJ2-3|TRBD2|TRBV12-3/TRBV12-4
TGTGCCAGCAGCCCTCTGGAGCGGGGATTCTCCACAGATACGCAGTATTTT
CASSPLERGFSTDTQYF
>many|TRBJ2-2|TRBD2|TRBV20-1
TGCAGTGCTAGGAGCCTAGCGGGAGAGACCGGGGAGCTGTTTTTT
CSARSLAGETGELFF
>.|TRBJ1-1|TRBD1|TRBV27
TGTGCCAGCAGCTTATCGGACAGGATGAACACTGAAGCTTTCTTT
CASSLSDRMNTEAFF
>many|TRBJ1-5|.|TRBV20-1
TGCAGTGCTAGTCGTCCTAGGGGGGCCAATCAGCCCCAGCATTTT
CSASRPRGANQPQHF
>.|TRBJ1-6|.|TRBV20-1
TGCAGTGCTAGGGACATACGGAGCTCTTCACCCCTCCACTTT
CSARDIRSSSPLHF
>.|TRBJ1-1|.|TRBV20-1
TGCAGTGCTAGGGACGGGCCGAACACTGAAGCTTTCTTT
CSARDGPNTEAFF
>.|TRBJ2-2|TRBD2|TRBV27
TGTGCCAGCAGTTCGGGAGGCGGCACCGGGGAGCTGTTTTTT
CASSSGGGTGELFF
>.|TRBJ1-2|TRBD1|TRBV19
TGTGCCAGTATCCCGAGAGGGGGCCTTAACTATGGCTACACCTTC
CASIPRGGLNYGYTF
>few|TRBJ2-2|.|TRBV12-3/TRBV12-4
TGTGCCAGCAGGGGGGCTTCGAACACCGGGGAGCTGTTTTTT
CASRGASNTGELFF
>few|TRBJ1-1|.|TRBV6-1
TGTGCCAGCGGATTAGGGATATTCAATGAAGCTTTCTTT
CASGLGIFNEAFF
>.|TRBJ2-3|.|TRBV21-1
TGTGCCAGCAGCAATGAGAGAACAGATACGCAGTATTTT
CASSNERTDTQYF
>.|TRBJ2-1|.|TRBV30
TGTGCCGGTAGTCCCCGGAACAATGAGCAGTTCTTC
CAGSPRNNEQFF
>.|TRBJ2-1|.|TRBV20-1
TGCAGTGCTAGAAACGTGGAGCTGGATGAGCAGTTCTTC
CSARNVELDEQFF
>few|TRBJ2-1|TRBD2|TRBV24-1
TGTGCCACCAGTGGACTAGCGTCCTACAATGAGCAGTTCTTC
CATSGLASYNEQFF
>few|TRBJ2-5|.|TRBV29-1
TGCAGCGGGACCGCATCTTGGGTGGAGACCCAGTACTTC
CSGTASWVETQYF
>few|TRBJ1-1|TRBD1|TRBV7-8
TGTGCCAGCAGTCCTAGACAGGGGTATACTGAAGCTTTCTTT
CASSPRQGYTEAFF
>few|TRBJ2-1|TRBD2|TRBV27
TGTGCCAGCAGTTTATTAGGGACTAGCGGGGATGAGCAGTTCTTC
CASSLLGTSGDEQFF
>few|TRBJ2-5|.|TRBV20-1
TGCAGTGCTTCCACTAGCTGGCAAGAGACCCAGTACTTC
CSASTSWQETQYF
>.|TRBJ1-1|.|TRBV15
TGTGCCACCAGCAGAGGGGGGTCCACTGAAGCTTTCTTT
CATSRGGSTEAFF
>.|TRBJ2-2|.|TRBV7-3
TGTGCCAGCAGCTCAGACAGTTACACCGGGGAGCTGTTTTTT
CASSSDSYTGELFF
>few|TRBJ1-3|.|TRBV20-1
TGCAGTGCTAGAGGCTGGGGCCCAGCCACTGGAAACACCATATATTTT
CSARGWGPATGNTIYF
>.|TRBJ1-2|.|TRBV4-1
TGCGCCAGCAGCCAAGATAGACAGTCCGGGGGCAACTATGGCTACACCTTC
CASSQDRQSGGNYGYTF
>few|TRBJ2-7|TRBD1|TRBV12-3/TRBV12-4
TGTGCCAGCAGTCCTGGGACAGGGCTCAACGAGCAGTACTTC
CASSPGTGLNEQYF
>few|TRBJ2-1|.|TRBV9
TGTGCCAGCAGCCCCGAACCGGACCCCCTCGATGAGCAGTTCTTC
CASSPEPDPLDEQFF
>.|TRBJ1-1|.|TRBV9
TGTGCCAGCAGCGTAGGGGATGGACCGTTGGCTTTCTTT
CASSVGDGPLAFF
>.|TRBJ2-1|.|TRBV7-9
TGTGCCAGCAGCCTCCCGACAGGCCACAATGAGCAGTTCTTC
CASSLPTGHNEQFF
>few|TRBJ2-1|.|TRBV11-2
TGTGCCAGCAGCCACCCTGAGAGCTCCTACAATGAGCAGTTCTTC
CASSHPESSYNEQFF